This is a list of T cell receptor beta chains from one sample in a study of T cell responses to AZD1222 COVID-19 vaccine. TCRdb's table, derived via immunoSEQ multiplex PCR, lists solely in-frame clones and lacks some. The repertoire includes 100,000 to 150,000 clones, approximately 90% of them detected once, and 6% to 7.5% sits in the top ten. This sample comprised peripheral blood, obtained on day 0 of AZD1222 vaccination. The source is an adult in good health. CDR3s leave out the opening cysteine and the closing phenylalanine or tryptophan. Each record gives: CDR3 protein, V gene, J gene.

ASSQEEGRAEAF	TRBV3-1/TRBV3-2	TRBJ1-1
ASSPDRGLQPQH	TRBV2	TRBJ1-5
ASSVGSTGLEKLF	TRBV9	TRBJ1-4
ASSYSRGGNTEAF	TRBV6-5	TRBJ1-1
SVTRGQGDMNEQF	TRBV29-1	TRBJ2-1
ASRLQGAGANVLT	TRBV28	TRBJ2-6
ASSRLGGRTGELF	TRBV27	TRBJ2-2
ASRTTGGGQPQH	TRBV19	TRBJ1-5
ASRGQANQPQH	TRBV27	TRBJ1-5
ASSPLVGGNEQY	TRBV4-1	TRBJ2-7
ASSQGGVTEAF	TRBV3-1/TRBV3-2	TRBJ1-1
ASSEGQGQPQH	TRBV5-1	TRBJ1-5
ASSSPSGGASAGELF	TRBV28	TRBJ2-2
SAEATPSTDTQY	TRBV29-1	TRBJ2-3
ATSDPDGYT	TRBV24-1	TRBJ1-2
ASSHPSGAATGELF	TRBV4-1	TRBJ2-2
ASSIAQLTDTQY	TRBV19	TRBJ2-3
ASSISRGRDTQY	TRBV19	TRBJ2-3
ASTSQGAGNSPLH	TRBV19	TRBJ1-6
ASSDQGRVIQPQH	TRBV10-1	TRBJ1-5
ASSSTGGALSNQPQH	TRBV28	TRBJ1-5
AWSVIRNPVGNTIY	TRBV30	TRBJ1-3
ATSDSRTSPYEQY	TRBV24-1	TRBJ2-7
ASRTGLPQETQY	TRBV7-2	TRBJ2-5
AISTQITDTQY	TRBV10-3	TRBJ2-3
ASSPQDNSPLH	TRBV6-4	TRBJ1-6
ASSLSNTGELF	TRBV18	TRBJ2-2
ASSQDRIRNEKLF	TRBV4-3	TRBJ1-4
ASSRTASSGNTIY	TRBV5-4	TRBJ1-3
ASGLPGLQY	TRBV7-3	TRBJ2-3
ATSEVGNNEQF	TRBV24-1	TRBJ2-1
ASSLGQHTDTQY	TRBV19	TRBJ2-3
ASSESGRYEQF	TRBV10-1	TRBJ2-1
ASSHRRDTDTQY	TRBV13	TRBJ2-3
ASSPLGGAVTGELF	TRBV28	TRBJ2-2